What follows describes a single TCR beta chain. What it binds is unknown. Using immunoSEQ multiplex PCR, the repertoire was profiled, and TCRdb retains in-frame clones only, with some absent. The table has 68,000 or so clones, roughly nine tenths seen once. Germline V CDR1 and CDR2: LGHNA, YNFKEQ. Trimming took 3 bases from V and 0 from J, leaving 31 bases between them. This CDR3 contains 22 residues. These data come from a study of cytomegalovirus exposure and HLA in healthy donors. The study, taken as a whole, reports: Testing in vitro showed a few CMV-associated chains specific for CMV antigens. One later analysis, an examination of the 120 validation repertoires, found that first-cohort TCR clusters tended to co-occur in them.

This sequence joins TRBV4-2 and TRBJ2-3, with a possible D match to TRBD1 (6 bases). The TCR sequence derives from a man younger than 35 in good health and CMV-seronegative. Material: PBMCs. CDR3 coding DNA: TGTGCCAGCAGCCAGATCGAAGAAAACCGGGACACCCTCTACCCTAGCACAGATACGCAGTATTTT. Protein sequence: CASSQIEENRDTLYPSTDTQYF.